The source of this T cell receptor (beta chain) is a study of PD-1 blockade in classical Hodgkin lymphoma. General observations from the study: Possible causes of repertoire differences, disease activity or prior therapy, remain undefined.

Remarks on this clone: Its antigen is currently unknown.

Per the germline V gene, CDR1 is GTSNPN and CDR2 is SVGIG (reference sequence). Trimming stripped 5 bases from V and 3 bases from J, with 14 bases between. The length of the CDR3 is 14 residues. All trial patients relapsed after autologous stem cell transplantation. Patients' outcomes at their best amounted to complete response, partial response or progressive disease. Here immunoSEQ multiplex PCR was the method, and the copy in TCRdb shows in-frame clones only, minus some. The top ten hold 6.5% to 7.5% of the sample, which has about 97,000 clones, around 89% seen once. The chain links TRBV30 to TRBJ2-1; D gene uncertain. This material consisted of peripheral blood mononuclear cells (PBMCs), taken before the second cycle of nivolumab. This TCR was sampled from a human donor with classical Hodgkin lymphoma. The CDR3 nucleotides are TGTGCCTGGGCTGGGAATGCCCGCTACAATGAGCAGTTCTTC. Its protein is CAWAGNARYNEQFF.